One and the same sample provided the 9 T cell receptor beta chains below, sequenced in a study of T cell changes during pregnancy in multiple sclerosis. Measured with immunoSEQ multiplex PCR; TCRdb has only the in-frame clones, and not every one. The data show more than 40,000 clones, about 94% seen once. Sample: CD8+ T cells from peripheral blood mononuclear cells, taken in the first trimester of pregnancy. These TCRs come from a female donor with multiple sclerosis, enrolled in a pregnancy study.

The CDR3 DNA is TGCAGCGTCGCTTCAGCGGGATCCGCCGATGAGCAGTTCTTC. Residues: CSVASAGSADEQFF. The rearrangement uses TRBV29-1 and TRBJ2-1, with TRBD2 matching 7 bases. Unmatched junction bases numbered 13, after V lost 6 bases and J lost 8 bases. Germline V gives CDR1 SQVTM, CDR2 ANQGSEA. This CDR3 has 14 residues.

A word on this clone: One junction end does not reproduce the germline sequence, and a read error may be involved. CDR3 amino acids: CASTQDGPYSYEQYF. DNA of the CDR3: TGCGCCAGCACCCAAGACGGCCCTTACAGCTACGAGCAGTACTTC. V usage is TRBV4-3 and J usage is TRBJ2-7; no firm D call. In germline, CDR1 is LGHNA, CDR2 YSLEER. There are 15 residues in the CDR3.

The rearrangement uses TRBV4-1 and TRBJ2-5; 7 bases agree with TRBD2. The V and J ends lost 2 bases and 4 bases, in that order; junction bases with no gene match: 7. The CDR3 runs 15 residues. CDR1 and CDR2 (germline): MGHRA, YSYEKL. In DNA form, the CDR3 reads TGCGCCAGCAGCCAAACATCGGGAGGTCCAGAGACCCAGTACTTC. Its translation is CASSQTSGGPETQYF.

The chain is built from TRBV27 and TRBJ2-6; possible D gene TRBD2, 5 bases. This CDR3 contains 17 residues. Trimming removed 5 bases at V and 0 bases at J, with 14 bases between. Germline V gives CDR1 MNHEY, CDR2 SMNVEV (reference sequence). The CDR3 is CASSREREPSGANVLTF. DNA of the CDR3: TGTGCCAGCAGTAGAGAGAGGGAACCCTCTGGGGCCAACGTCCTGACTTTC.

The genes are TRBV5-4 and TRBJ2-3, with D maybe TRBD2 (6 bases). V was trimmed by 4 bases and J by 1 base, leaving 13 bases between them. Germline V gene lookup returns CDR1 SGHNT and CDR2 YYREEE (reference sequence). The CDR3 is 15 residues long. CDR3 bases: TGTGCCAGCAGCACCCCGGGAGCCGGCACAGATACGCAGTATTTT. Translating gives CASSTPGAGTDTQYF.

This rearrangement joins TRBV7-9 to TRBJ2-3, with TRBD2 as a possible D gene (5 bases). The CDR3 is made up of 15 amino acids. V gave up 7 bases and J gave up 5 bases, with 19 bases separating them. Germline V lookup: CDR1 SEHNR, CDR2 FQNEAQ (reference sequence). CDR3 coding DNA: TGTGCCAGCACCCCCGCGGGCCTAAAGGAAGATACGCAGTATTTT. It encodes CASTPAGLKEDTQYF.

This rearrangement joins TRBV11-3 to TRBJ1-3; D gene unclear. Trimming stripped 4 bases from V and 0 bases from J, with 10 bases between. Germline V gives CDR1 SGHNT, CDR2 YENEEA. CDR3 size: 15 residues. The CDR3 bases are TGTGCCAGCAGCTCCGGGGAAAGCTCTGGAAACACCATATATTTT. Protein product: CASSSGESSGNTIYF.

The rearrangement links TRBV6-6 to TRBJ2-1; TRBD2 agrees at 7 bases. The junction had 11 bases not matched to a gene; V was cut back by 6 bases and J by 3 bases. Germline CDR1 MNHNY, CDR2 SVGAGI (reference sequence). The CDR3 spans 16 residues. The CDR3 nucleotides are TGTGCCAGCAGCCTCTGGGGGGGAGGGGACTACAATGAGCAGTTCTTC. Translating gives CASSLWGGGDYNEQFF.

The chain couples TRBV4-2 to TRBJ2-3, with D possibly TRBD1 on 6 matching bases. The CDR3 contains 15 residues. Germline V gene data show CDR1 as LGHNA and CDR2 as YNFKEQ. V was shortened by 1 base and J by 6 bases, with 14 bases between the two germline ends. CDR3 sequence: CASSQGEGEWDTQYF. Here the CDR3 DNA reads TGTGCCAGCAGCCAAGGAGAGGGGGAGTGGGATACGCAGTATTTT.